This T cell receptor beta chain emerged from a study of OX40 agonist ivuxolimab in advanced cancers. With 6 bases clipped from V and 2 bases from J, the junction kept 6 bases outside the gene matches. CDR3 length: 14 amino acids. Germline V lookup: CDR1 MNHNY, CDR2 SVGAGI (reference sequence). Using immunoSEQ multiplex PCR, the repertoire was profiled, and TCRdb retains in-frame clones only, with some absent. The table has approximately 76,000 clones, roughly 91% seen once. V usage is TRBV6-6 and J usage is TRBJ2-7, with 8 nucleotides matching TRBD1. The receptor was isolated from an adult with an advanced solid tumor such as melanoma, head and neck, liver or kidney cancer. This material consisted of CD4+ or CD8+ T cells sorted from blood, taken in a trial of the OX40 agonist ivuxolimab. In DNA, the CDR3 is TGTGCCAGCAGAGGACAGGGAAAAGCCTACGAGCAGTACTTC. This sequence encodes CASRGQGKAYEQYF.